The present TCR beta chain was sequenced within a study of T and B cells in COVID-19 patients. Study overall: Recovered patients mostly had mild to moderate COVID-19 managed as outpatients. Whole-study findings and limits: There were over 2,000 TCR clusters exclusive to the recovered cohort, some 31 with low generation probability. Early severe-case samples and blood from mildly ill patients during symptoms were in short supply.

This clonotype occurred a few times. No antigen is known for it. BIOMED2 TRB-A/B primer pools were used in multiplex TRB PCR. From the multiplex PCR reads, TCRdb called clonotypes with MiXCR, one entry per CDR3 protein. This sample has more than 7,500 distinct CDR3 sequences; about 28% occur once, and the top ten carry 17%. Germline CDR1 SGHTA, CDR2 FQGTGA. V trimming: 5 bases; J trimming: 4 bases; junction bases outside the gene matches: 6. This CDR3 is 15 amino acids long. Each TRB amplification used roughly 240-550 ng of genomic DNA from blood. The sample was blood. The origin of this receptor is a human donor with active COVID-19. This chain links TRBV7-3 with TRBJ2-1; 9 nucleotides match TRBD1. The CDR3 protein is CASSRRTGVYNEQFF. The CDR3 DNA reads as TGTGCCAGCAGCCGGAGGACAGGGGTTTACAATGAGCAGTTCTTC. Looking up the rest from reference TRBV7-3 and TRBJ2-1 gives the full variable domain: GAGVSQTPSNKVTEKGKYVELRCDPISGHTALYWYRQSLGQGPEFLIYFQGTGAADDSGLPNDRFFAVRPEGSVSTLKIQRTERGDSAVYLCASSRRTGVYNEQFFGPGTRLTVL.